Sequencing of this T cell receptor (beta chain) was carried out in a study of T cells in Graves' hyperthyroidism and ophthalmopathy. General study results and limits: Ophthalmopathy and stable hyperthyroidism were told apart by a 13 V-J model.

Notes on this clonotype: The target antigen is unknown.

RNA transcripts served as the template for amplifying TCR beta CDR3 regions. The primer set for the first-round RT-PCR of the TCR CDR3 was HTBI. One entry per CDR3 protein results from TCRdb running MiXCR on the multiplex PCR reads. The table records approximately 600,000 distinct CDR3 sequences, 11% to 15% of them present only once. The germline V gene encodes CDR1 SQVTM and CDR2 ANQGSEA. CDR3 length equals 15 residues. V shed 6 bases and J 2 bases; nucleotides not matched to a gene: 10. Patients with ophthalmopathy all had a Clinical Activity Score of at least 3, a NOSPECS grade of at least 4 and duration under 3 months. Patients showing uncontrolled infection, other autoimmune disease, pregnancy or lactation were ineligible. PBMCs were collected from an approximately 9.5 ml volume of fresh peripheral blood.

The chain carries TRBV29-1 and TRBJ2-5, with 9 bases lining up with TRBD2. The clonotype comes from a woman in her late teens or twenties with Graves' ophthalmopathy. What was sequenced was blood. DNA of the CDR3: TGCAGCGTGGCGGGGGGGATCGGGCCACAAGAGACCCAGTACTTC. The encoded protein is CSVAGGIGPQETQYF.